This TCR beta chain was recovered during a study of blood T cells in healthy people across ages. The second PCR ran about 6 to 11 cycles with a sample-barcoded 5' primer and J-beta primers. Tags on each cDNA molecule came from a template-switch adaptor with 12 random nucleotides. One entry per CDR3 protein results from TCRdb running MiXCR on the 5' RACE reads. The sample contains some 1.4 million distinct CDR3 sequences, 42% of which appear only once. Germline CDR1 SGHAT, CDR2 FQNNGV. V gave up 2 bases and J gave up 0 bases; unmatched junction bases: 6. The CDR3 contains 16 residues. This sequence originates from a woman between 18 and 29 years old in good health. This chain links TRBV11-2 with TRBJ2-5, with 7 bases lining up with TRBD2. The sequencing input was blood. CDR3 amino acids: CASSLSLAVYQETQYF. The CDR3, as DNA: TGTGCCAGCAGCTTAAGCCTAGCGGTGTACCAAGAGACCCAGTACTTC.